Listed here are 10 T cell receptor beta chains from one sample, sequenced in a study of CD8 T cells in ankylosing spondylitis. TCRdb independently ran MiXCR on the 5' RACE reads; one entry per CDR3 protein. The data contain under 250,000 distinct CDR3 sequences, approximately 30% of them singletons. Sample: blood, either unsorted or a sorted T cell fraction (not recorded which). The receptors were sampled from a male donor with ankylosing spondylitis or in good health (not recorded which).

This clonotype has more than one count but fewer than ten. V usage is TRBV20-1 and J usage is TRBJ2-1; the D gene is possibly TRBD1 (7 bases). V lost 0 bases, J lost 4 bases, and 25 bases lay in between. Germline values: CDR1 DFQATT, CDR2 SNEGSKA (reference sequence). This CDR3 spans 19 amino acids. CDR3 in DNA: TGCAGTGCTAGAGACCGGGACAGCCAACTTCCCGGGGGTTACAATGAGCAGTTCTTC. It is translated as CSARDRDSQLPGGYNEQFF.

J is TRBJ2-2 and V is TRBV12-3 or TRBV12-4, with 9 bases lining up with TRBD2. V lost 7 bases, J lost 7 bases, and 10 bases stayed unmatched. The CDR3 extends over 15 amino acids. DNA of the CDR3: TGTGCCAGCATTCACAGCGGGGGGTACGTCGGGGAGCTGTTTTTT. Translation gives CASIHSGGYVGELFF.

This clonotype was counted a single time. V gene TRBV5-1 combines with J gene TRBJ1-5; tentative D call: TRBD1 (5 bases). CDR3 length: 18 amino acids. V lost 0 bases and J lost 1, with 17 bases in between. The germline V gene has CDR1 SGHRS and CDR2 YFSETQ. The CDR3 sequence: CASSLEVWRGTSNQPQHF. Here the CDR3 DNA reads TGCGCCAGCAGCTTGGAAGTTTGGCGAGGGACCAGCAATCAGCCCCAGCATTTT. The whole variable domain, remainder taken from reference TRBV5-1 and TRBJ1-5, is KAGVTQTPRYLIKTRGQQVTLSCSPISGHRSVSWYQQTPGQGLQFLFEYFSETQRNKGNFPGRFSGRQFSNSRSEMNVSTLELGDSALYLCASSLEVWRGTSNQPQHFGDGTRLSIL.

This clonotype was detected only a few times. This chain's CDR3 is CASSLAGAHYEQYF. CDR3 coding DNA: TGTGCCAGCAGCTTAGCAGGAGCCCACTACGAGCAGTACTTC. V and J are TRBV11-2 and TRBJ2-7, with unresolved D. V gave up 1 base and J gave up 3 bases, with 10 bases separating them. The CDR3 contains 14 residues. The germline V gene has CDR1 SGHAT and CDR2 FQNNGV.

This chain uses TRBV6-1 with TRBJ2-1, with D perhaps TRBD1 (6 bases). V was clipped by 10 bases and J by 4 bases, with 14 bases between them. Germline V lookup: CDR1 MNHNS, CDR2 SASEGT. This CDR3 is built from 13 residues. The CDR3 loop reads CATQRDTYNEQFF. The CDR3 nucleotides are TGTGCCACCCAAAGGGACACTTACAATGAGCAGTTCTTC.

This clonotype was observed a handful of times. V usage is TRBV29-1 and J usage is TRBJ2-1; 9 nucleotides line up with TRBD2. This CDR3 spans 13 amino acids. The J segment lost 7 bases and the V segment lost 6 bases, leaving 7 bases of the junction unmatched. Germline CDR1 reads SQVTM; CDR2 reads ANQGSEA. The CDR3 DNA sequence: TGCAGCGTCCGCGGGGGGGAGAAGAATGAGCAGTTCTTC. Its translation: CSVRGGEKNEQFF.

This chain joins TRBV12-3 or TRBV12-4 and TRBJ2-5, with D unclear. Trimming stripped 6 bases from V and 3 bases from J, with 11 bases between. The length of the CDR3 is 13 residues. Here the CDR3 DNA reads TGTGCCAGCAGCCCTTCCCTAAAAGAGACCCAGTACTTC. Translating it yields CASSPSLKETQYF.

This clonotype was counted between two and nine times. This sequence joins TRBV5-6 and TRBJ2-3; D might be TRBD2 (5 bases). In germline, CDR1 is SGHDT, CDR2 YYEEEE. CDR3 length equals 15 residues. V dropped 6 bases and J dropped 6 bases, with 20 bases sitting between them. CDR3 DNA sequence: TGTGCCAGCAACAAAGACTGGCGCTCGGGGGATACGCAGTATTTT. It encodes CASNKDWRSGDTQYF.

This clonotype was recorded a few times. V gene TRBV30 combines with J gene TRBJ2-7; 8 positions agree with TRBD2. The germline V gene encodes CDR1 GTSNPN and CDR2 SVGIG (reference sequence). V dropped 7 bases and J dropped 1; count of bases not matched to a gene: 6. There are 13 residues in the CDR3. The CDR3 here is CAFLAGGSYEQYF. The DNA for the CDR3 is TGTGCCTTTCTGGCGGGAGGTTCCTACGAGCAGTACTTC.

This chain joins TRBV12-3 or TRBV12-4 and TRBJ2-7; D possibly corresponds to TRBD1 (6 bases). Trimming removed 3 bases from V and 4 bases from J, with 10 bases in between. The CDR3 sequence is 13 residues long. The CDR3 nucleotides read TGTGCCAGCAGTTTCGGGACAAAATACGAGCAGTACTTC. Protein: CASSFGTKYEQYF.